This T cell receptor (beta chain) originates from a study of shared clonotypes between healthy human individuals. Comment on this clone: Its antigen is as yet unknown.

Study outcomes and limitations: Of the naive CD4 clonotypes, around 4.7% were shared across several donors.

Using immunoSEQ multiplex PCR, the repertoire was profiled, and TCRdb retains in-frame clones only, with some absent. This sample yields about 2.4 million clones, of which around nine tenths are seen a single time; over 0.12% belongs to the top ten. Donors, without exception, were Caucasian adults residing in Nashville, Tennessee. Germline-derived CDR1 and CDR2 are MNHEY and SVGAGI. The V and J ends lost 7 bases and 4 bases respectively, with 17 bases between them. The CDR3 runs 15 residues. The genes are TRBV6-5 and TRBJ1-3; D not resolved. This TCR was recovered from a man between 18 and 35 years old in good health. Sequencing was performed on naive CD4+ T cells sorted from blood. The subset was: CD45RA+ positively selected. CDR3 protein: CASTLSLGTGNTIYF. DNA of the CDR3: TGTGCCAGCACTTTAAGTTTGGGAACCGGAAACACCATATATTTT.